This T cell receptor (beta chain) was found in a study of T cell responses to AZD1222 COVID-19 vaccine. Study as a whole: Second doses at about 4 or about 12 weeks were pooled. Study observations and caveats: Donors skewed white British and female; clonal diversity was possibly underestimated. Spike-specific TCR repertoires showed rising breadth and depth after two AZD1222 doses.

A word on this clone: Antigen specificity is unknown.

Some clones are missing from TCRdb's copy, which holds only in-frame ones; the method was immunoSEQ multiplex PCR. The sample includes 140,000 or so clones, around 90% of them seen just once. The CDR3 has 13 amino acids. The germline V and J ends were trimmed by 5 bases and 7 bases, with 11 bases remaining between them. Germline V CDR1 and CDR2: LGHDT, YNNKEL (reference sequence). The clonotype comes from an adult in good health. The chain joins TRBV3-1 (or the pseudogene TRBV3-2) to TRBJ2-2; perhaps D is TRBD1 or TRBD2 (5 bases each). The sequences come from peripheral blood, collected on day 0 of AZD1222 vaccination. The CDR3 sequence: CASSSEGIGELFF. Written as DNA, the CDR3 is TGTGCCAGCAGCTCAGAGGGGATCGGGGAGCTGTTTTTT.